This note documents a single TCR beta chain sequence. The PCR contained 60 Vbeta and 13 Jbeta primers. This table comes from immunoSEQ multiplex PCR, and its TCRdb copy is limited to in-frame clones, with some not included. Of around 150,000 clones detected, about four fifths appear once; the ten largest clones hold approximately 0.99%. Trimming cost V 6 bases and J 7 bases; bases outside gene matches: 8. Per germline, CDR1 KGHSH and CDR2 LQKENI. The CDR3 is 14 amino acids. This sample stems from a study of cytomegalovirus exposure and HLA in healthy donors. This receptor was taken from a male donor in good health and CMV-seronegative. The sample was PBMCs. The chain links TRBV18 to TRBJ1-5, with 8 bases matching TRBD1. The CDR3 loop reads CASSGRGQEQPQHF. CDR3 in DNA: TGTGCCAGCTCGGGCAGGGGGCAGGAACAGCCCCAGCATTTT.